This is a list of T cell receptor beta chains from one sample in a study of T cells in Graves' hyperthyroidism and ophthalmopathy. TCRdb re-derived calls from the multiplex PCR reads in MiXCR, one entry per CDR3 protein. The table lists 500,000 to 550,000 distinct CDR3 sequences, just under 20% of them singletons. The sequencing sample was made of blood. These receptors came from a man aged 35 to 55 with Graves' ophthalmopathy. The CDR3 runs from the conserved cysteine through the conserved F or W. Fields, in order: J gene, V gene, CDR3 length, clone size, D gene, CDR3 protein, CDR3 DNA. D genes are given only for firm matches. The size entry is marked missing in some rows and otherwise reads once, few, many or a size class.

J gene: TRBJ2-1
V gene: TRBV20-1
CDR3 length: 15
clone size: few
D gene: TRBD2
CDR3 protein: CSAATTSAMGAEQFF
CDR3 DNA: TGCAGTGCGGCCACCACTAGCGCCATGGGAGCTGAGCAGTTCTTC

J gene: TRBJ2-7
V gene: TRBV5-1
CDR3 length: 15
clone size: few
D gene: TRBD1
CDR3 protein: CASSLEGQGASEQYF
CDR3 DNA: TGCGCCAGCAGCTTGGAGGGACAGGGGGCTTCCGAGCAGTACTTC

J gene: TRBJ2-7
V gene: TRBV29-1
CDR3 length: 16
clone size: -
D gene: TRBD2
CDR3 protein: CSVDRTSGRGTYEQYF
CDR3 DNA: TGCAGCGTTGATAGGACTAGCGGGAGGGGGACCTACGAGCAGTACTTC

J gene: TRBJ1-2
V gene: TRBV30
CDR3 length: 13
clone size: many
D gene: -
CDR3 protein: CAWSVEGLSGYTF
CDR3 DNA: TGTGCCTGGAGTGTAGAAGGGCTTAGTGGCTACACCTTC

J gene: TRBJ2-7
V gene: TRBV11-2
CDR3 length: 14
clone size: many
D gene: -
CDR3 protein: CASSSLGMLYEQYF
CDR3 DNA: TGTGCCAGCAGCTCCCTGGGGATGCTCTACGAGCAGTACTTC

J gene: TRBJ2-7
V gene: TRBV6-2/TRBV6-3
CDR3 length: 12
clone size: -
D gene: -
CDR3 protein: CATTWGPYEQYF
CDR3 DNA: TGTGCCACCACCTGGGGCCCCTACGAGCAGTACTTC

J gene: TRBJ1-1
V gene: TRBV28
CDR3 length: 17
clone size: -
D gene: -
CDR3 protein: CASSLVQGSRRNTEAFF
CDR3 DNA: TGTGCCAGCAGTTTAGTCCAGGGTAGTCGTCGGAACACTGAAGCTTTCTTT

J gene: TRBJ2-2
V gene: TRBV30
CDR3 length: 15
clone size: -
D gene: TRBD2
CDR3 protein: CAWTLAGGHTGELFF
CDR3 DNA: TGTGCCTGGACATTAGCGGGGGGCCACACCGGGGAGCTGTTTTTT

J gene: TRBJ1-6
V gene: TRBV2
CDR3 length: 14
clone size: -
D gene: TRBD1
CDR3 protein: CASRETGGKSPLHF
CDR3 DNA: TGTGCCAGTAGGGAGACAGGGGGCAAATCACCCCTCCACTTT

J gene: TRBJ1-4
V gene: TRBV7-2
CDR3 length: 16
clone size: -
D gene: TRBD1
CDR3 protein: CASSERSGTGGEKLFF
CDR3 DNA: TGTGCCAGCAGCGAAAGATCCGGGACAGGGGGCGAAAAACTGTTTTTT

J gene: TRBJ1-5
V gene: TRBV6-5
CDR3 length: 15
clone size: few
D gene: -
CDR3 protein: CASSYPGQHNQPQHF
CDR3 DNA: TGTGCCAGCAGTTACCCGGGACAACACAATCAGCCCCAGCATTTT

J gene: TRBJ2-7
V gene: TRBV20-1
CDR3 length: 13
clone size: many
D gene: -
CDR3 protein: CSAMPRPSYEQYF
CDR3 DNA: TGCAGTGCTATGCCGAGACCATCCTACGAGCAGTACTTC

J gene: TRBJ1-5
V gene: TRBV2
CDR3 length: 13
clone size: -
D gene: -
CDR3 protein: CASSWAVNQPQHF
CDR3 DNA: TGTGCCAGCAGCTGGGCCGTCAATCAGCCCCAGCATTTT

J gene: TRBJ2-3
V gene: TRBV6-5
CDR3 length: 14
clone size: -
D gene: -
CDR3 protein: CASSYRYSTDTQYF
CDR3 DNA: TGTGCCAGCAGTTACCGGTACAGCACAGATACGCAGTATTTT

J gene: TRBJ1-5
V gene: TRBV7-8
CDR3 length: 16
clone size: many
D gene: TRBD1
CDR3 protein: CASSFQSTGVAQPQHF
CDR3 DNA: TGTGCCAGCAGTTTTCAATCGACAGGGGTGGCTCAGCCCCAGCATTTT

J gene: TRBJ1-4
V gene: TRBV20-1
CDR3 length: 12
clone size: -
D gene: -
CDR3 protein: CSAHGVGEKLFF
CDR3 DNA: TGCAGTGCTCACGGGGTGGGAGAAAAACTGTTTTTT

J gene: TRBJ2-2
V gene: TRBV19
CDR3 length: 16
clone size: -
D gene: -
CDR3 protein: CASSMWELLGTGELFF
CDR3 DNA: TGTGCCAGTAGTATGTGGGAACTGCTGGGCACCGGGGAGCTGTTTTTT